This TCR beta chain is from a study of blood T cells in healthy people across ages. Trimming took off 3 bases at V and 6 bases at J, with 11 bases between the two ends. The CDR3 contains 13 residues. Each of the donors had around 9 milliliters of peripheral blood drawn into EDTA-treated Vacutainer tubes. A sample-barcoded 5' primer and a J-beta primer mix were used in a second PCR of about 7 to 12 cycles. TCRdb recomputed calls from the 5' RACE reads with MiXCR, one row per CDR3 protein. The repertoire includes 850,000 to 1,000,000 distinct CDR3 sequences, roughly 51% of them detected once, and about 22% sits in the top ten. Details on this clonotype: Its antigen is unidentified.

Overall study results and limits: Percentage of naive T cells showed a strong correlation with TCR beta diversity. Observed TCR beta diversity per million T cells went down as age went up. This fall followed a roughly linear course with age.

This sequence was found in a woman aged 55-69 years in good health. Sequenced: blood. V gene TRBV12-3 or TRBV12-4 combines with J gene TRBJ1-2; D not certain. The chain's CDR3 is CASSLVRTHGYTF. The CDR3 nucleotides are TGTGCCAGCAGTTTGGTCCGGACTCATGGCTACACCTTC.